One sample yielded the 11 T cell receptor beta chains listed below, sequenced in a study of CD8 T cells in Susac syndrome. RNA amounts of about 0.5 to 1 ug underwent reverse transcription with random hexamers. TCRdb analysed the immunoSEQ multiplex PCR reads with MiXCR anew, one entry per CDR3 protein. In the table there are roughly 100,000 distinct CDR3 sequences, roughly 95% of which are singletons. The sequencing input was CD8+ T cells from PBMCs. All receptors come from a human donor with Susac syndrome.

Written as DNA, the CDR3 is TGCGCCAGCAGCTTAGAGGGGGGCGCAGGGGAAGCTTTCTTT. Protein sequence: CASSLEGGAGEAFF. The chain recombines TRBV5-1 with TRBJ1-1, with D perhaps matching TRBD1 (6 bases). The CDR3 runs to 14 residues. Germline lookup yields CDR1 SGHRS and CDR2 YFSETQ. Between the trimmed V and J ends, which lost 2 bases and 8 bases, there was a span of 16 bases. Based on the CDR3 plus reference TRBV5-1 and TRBJ1-1, the full variable domain is KAGVTQTPRYLIKTRGQQVTLSCSPISGHRSVSWYQQTPGQGLQFLFEYFSETQRNKGNFPGRFSGRQFSNSRSEMNVSTLELGDSALYLCASSLEGGAGEAFFGQGTRLTVV.

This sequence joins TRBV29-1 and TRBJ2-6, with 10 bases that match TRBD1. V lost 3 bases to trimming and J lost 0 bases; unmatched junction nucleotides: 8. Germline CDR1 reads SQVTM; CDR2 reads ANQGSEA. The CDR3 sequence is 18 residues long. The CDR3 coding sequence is TGCAGCGTTGAGGAGTGGGGACAGGGGCCCTCTGGGGCCAACGTCCTGACTTTC. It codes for CSVEEWGQGPSGANVLTF.

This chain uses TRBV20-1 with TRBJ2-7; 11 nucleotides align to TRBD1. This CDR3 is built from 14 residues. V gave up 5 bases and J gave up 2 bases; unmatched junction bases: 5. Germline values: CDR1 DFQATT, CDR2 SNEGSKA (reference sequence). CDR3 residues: CSAGGTGGTYEQYF. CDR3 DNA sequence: TGCAGTGCTGGCGGGACAGGGGGGACCTACGAGCAGTACTTC.

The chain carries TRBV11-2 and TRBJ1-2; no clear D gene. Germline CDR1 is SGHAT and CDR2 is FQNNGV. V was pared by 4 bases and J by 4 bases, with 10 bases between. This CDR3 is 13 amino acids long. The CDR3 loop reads CASSYGNSYGYTF. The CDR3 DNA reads TGTGCCAGCAGCTACGGCAACAGCTATGGCTACACCTTC.

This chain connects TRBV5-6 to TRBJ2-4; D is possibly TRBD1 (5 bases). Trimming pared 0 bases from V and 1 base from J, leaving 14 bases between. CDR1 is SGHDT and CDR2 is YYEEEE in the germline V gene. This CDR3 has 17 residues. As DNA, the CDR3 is TGTGCCAGCAGCTTGGCCCAGGGCGGTATGGCCAAAAACATTCAGTACTTC. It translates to CASSLAQGGMAKNIQYF.

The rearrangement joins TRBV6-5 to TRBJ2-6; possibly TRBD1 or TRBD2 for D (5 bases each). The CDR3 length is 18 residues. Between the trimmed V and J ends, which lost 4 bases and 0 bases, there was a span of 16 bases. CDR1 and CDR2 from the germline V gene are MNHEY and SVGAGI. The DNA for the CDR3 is TGTGCCAGCAGTTTACCGGGACGGGAAAGCTCTGGGGCCAACGTCCTGACTTTC. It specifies CASSLPGRESSGANVLTF.

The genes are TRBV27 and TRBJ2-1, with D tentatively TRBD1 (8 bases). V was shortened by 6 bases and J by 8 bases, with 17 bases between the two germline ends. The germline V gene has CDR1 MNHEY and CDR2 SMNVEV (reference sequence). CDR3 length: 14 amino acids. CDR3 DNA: TGTGCCAGCAGACTTACAGGGGGGGTCGATGAGCAGTTCTTC. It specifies CASRLTGGVDEQFF.

The CDR3 spells CASSFGANTEAFF. The CDR3 DNA reads TGTGCCAGCAGTTTCGGGGCAAACACTGAAGCTTTCTTT. The chain is built from TRBV27 and TRBJ1-1, with D possibly TRBD1 on 5 matching bases. Germline values: CDR1 MNHEY, CDR2 SMNVEV (reference sequence). The CDR3 covers 13 residues. Deletions cut 3 bases from V and 2 bases from J, with 7 bases between.

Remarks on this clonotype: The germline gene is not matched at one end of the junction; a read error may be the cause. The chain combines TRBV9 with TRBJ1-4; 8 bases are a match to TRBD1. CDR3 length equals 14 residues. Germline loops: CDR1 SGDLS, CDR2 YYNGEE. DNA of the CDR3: TGTGCCAACAGCCACGGGACAGGCCTAGAGGAACTGTTTTTT. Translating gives CANSHGTGLEELFF.

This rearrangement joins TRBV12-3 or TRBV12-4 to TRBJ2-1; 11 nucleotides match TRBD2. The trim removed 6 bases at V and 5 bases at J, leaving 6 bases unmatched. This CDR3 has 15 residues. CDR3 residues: CASSPTSGADNEQFF. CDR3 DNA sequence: TGTGCCAGCAGCCCGACTAGCGGGGCGGACAATGAGCAGTTCTTC.

CDR3 in DNA: TGCGCCAGCAGCCCCGGACAGATTGTCAAGTCTGGCTACACCTTC. It is translated as CASSPGQIVKSGYTF. The chain has TRBV4-3 and TRBJ1-2; D is possibly TRBD1 (6 bases). The germline V and J ends were trimmed by 4 bases and 7 bases, with 19 bases remaining between them. CDR1 LGHNA and CDR2 YSLEER come from the germline V gene. This CDR3 spans 15 amino acids.